This is a list of T cell receptor beta chains from one sample in a study of blood T cell repertoires in COVID-19. Sequencing used immunoSEQ multiplex PCR; TCRdb keeps in-frame clones, though not all of them. This table has 150,000 to 190,000 clones, about nine tenths appearing once. The sample comprised peripheral blood. These receptors were obtained from a woman in her seventies with acute or convalescent COVID-19. The CDR3 runs from the conserved cysteine through the conserved F or W. Each record gives: J gene, clone size, V gene, D gene, CDR3 DNA, CDR3 protein. D genes are given only for firm matches. Expanded clones get a size class; other rows say once, few or many, or leave the size out.

TRBJ1-3 | - | TRBV6-2/TRBV6-3 | TRBD1 | TGTGCCAGCAGTTACCCCGGACAGGATCACTCTGGAAACACCATATATTTT | CASSYPGQDHSGNTIYF
TRBJ1-6 | - | TRBV30 | - | TGTGCCTGGAAGGGCGGTCAGGGATATAATTCACCCCTCCACTTT | CAWKGGQGYNSPLHF
TRBJ1-4 | - | TRBV9 | TRBD1 | TGTGCCAGCAGCCAGGGACAGGGCGGAAAACTGTTTTTT | CASSQGQGGKLFF
TRBJ2-2 | - | TRBV6-5 | - | TGTGCCAGCATCAGGACGGGAATCACCGGGGAGCTGTTTTTT | CASIRTGITGELFF
TRBJ1-6 | - | TRBV28 | - | TGTGCCAGCACCCTGCCGGGAGAAAGGAGATCTTCACCCCTCCACTTT | CASTLPGERRSSPLHF
TRBJ2-1 | - | TRBV15 | TRBD1 | TGTGCCACCAGCAGTGGACGGGGACAGGGTAGTAATGAGCAGTTCTTC | CATSSGRGQGSNEQFF
TRBJ1-2 | - | TRBV6-2/TRBV6-3 | - | TGTGCCAGCAGTTACCCGGCCATGTCGGGGGGCTATGGCTACACCTTC | CASSYPAMSGGYGYTF
TRBJ2-2 | - | TRBV7-2 | TRBD2 | TGTGCCAGCAGCCCTAGACTAGCGGGGTTCTTTTACACCGGGGAGCTGTTTTTT | CASSPRLAGFFYTGELFF
TRBJ1-6 | - | TRBV5-1 | - | TGCGCCAGCAGCTGGAGCGGGCAGGGTGATTCACCCCTCCACTTT | CASSWSGQGDSPLHF
TRBJ2-5 | - | TRBV5-1 | - | TGCGCCAGCAGCTTGAGTTTTGAGGCGACCCAGTACTTC | CASSLSFEATQYF
TRBJ1-2 | few | TRBV6-2/TRBV6-3 | - | TGTGCCAGCAGCCGTCGTACGAGCAATCCAAACTATGGCTACACCTTC | CASSRRTSNPNYGYTF
TRBJ2-3 | - | TRBV27 | - | TGTGCCAGCAGTCTCTCGTTCTTCGCAGATACGCAGTATTTT | CASSLSFFADTQYF
TRBJ1-1 | - | TRBV6-2/TRBV6-3 | - | TGTGCCAGCAGTTACCGACTCCCGGGAAACACTGAAGCTTTCTTT | CASSYRLPGNTEAFF
TRBJ2-6 | - | TRBV7-3 | TRBD1 | TGTGCCAGCAGCCGGGACAGGGAAACTGGGGCCAACGTCCTGACTTTC | CASSRDRETGANVLTF
TRBJ2-3 | - | TRBV4-1 | TRBD1 | TGCGCCAGCAGCCTAGAGACAGGGCGCGATACGCAGTATTTT | CASSLETGRDTQYF
TRBJ2-3 | - | TRBV5-8 | - | TGTGCCAGCAGCTACCCGGGTGTGGGGGCGAGAGATACGCAGTATTTT | CASSYPGVGARDTQYF
TRBJ2-2 | - | TRBV2 | TRBD1 | TGTGCCAGCAACGGACAGGGGGCTGAGGCCGGGGAGCTGTTTTTT | CASNGQGAEAGELFF
TRBJ1-4 | - | TRBV19 | - | TGTGCCAGTAGTAGCGGACAGCTTAATGAAAAACTGTTTTTT | CASSSGQLNEKLFF
TRBJ2-3 | - | TRBV6-5 | - | TGTGCCAGCAGGGCTCTGCGGAGGAGCACAGATACGCAGTATTTT | CASRALRRSTDTQYF
TRBJ1-2 | - | TRBV5-1 | TRBD1 | TGCGCCAGCAGCGGGTTTAAGGGGGCTACTAACTATGGCTACACCTTC | CASSGFKGATNYGYTF
TRBJ2-7 | - | TRBV4-1 | - | TGCGCCAGCAGCCAAGATCCAACTAGGTGGGACGAGCAGTACTTC | CASSQDPTRWDEQYF
TRBJ1-1 | - | TRBV6-4 | TRBD1 | TGTGCCAGCAGTCTCACGTCAGGGGGCACTGAAGCTTTCTTT | CASSLTSGGTEAFF
TRBJ2-1 | - | TRBV5-4 | TRBD2 | TGTGCCAGCAGCGGGGCGGGGGGGCCGGTAAATGAGCAGTTCTTC | CASSGAGGPVNEQFF
TRBJ2-7 | - | TRBV19 | - | TGTGCCAGTAGCCAACCTTTGTTCGGTTACGAGCAGTACTTC | CASSQPLFGYEQYF
TRBJ1-1 | - | TRBV2 | - | TGTGCCAGCAGTTCCCAGGGCCGAGAAGCTTTCTTT | CASSSQGREAFF
TRBJ2-5 | - | TRBV7-6 | TRBD2 | TGTGCCAGCAGCTTAGCTAGCGGGGGGGCACAAGAGACCCAGTACTTC | CASSLASGGAQETQYF
TRBJ1-2 | - | TRBV7-2 | TRBD1 | TGTGCCAGCACCTCGACAGGGCGCAACTATGGCTACACCTTC | CASTSTGRNYGYTF
TRBJ1-4 | - | TRBV30 | - | TGTGCCTGGAGTGTACTGAGGGAAGGGGAAAAACTGTTTTTT | CAWSVLREGEKLFF
TRBJ2-5 | - | TRBV7-2 | TRBD1 | TGTGCCAGCAGCTTCGCCGGATGGACAGGGGGCTCAGAGACCCAGTACTTC | CASSFAGWTGGSETQYF
TRBJ1-2 | once | TRBV3-1/TRBV3-2 | - | TGTGCCAGCATGGTGGAGGGTGGCTACACCTTC | CASMVEGGYTF
TRBJ2-1 | - | TRBV5-1 | TRBD2 | TGCGCCAGCAGCTTGGGACTAGCTTCCTACAATGAGCAGTTCTTC | CASSLGLASYNEQFF
TRBJ1-2 | - | TRBV9 | - | TGTGCCAGCAGCGTAGCGCAGGGGCCTCGGGGAGACTACACCTTC | CASSVAQGPRGDYTF
TRBJ1-2 | - | TRBV2 | - | TGTGCCAGCAAGATCCAGGGTTCTGGCTACACCTTC | CASKIQGSGYTF
TRBJ2-1 | - | TRBV5-4 | - | TGTGCCAGCAGCTTAGGGCTAGCCCAAGAAGGGGGGCAGTTCTTC | CASSLGLAQEGGQFF
TRBJ2-5 | - | TRBV3-1/TRBV3-2 | - | TGTGCCAGCAGCCGGAAGAGCGGAGTACAAGAGACCCAGTACTTC | CASSRKSGVQETQYF
TRBJ2-5 | - | TRBV9 | - | TGTGCCAGCAGCGTAGTCCCAGGGGAATTGCAAGAGACCCAGTACTTC | CASSVVPGELQETQYF
TRBJ1-5 | - | TRBV4-2 | TRBD1 | TGTGCCAGCAGCCAAGCAGGGGGTAGCAATCAGCCCCAGCATTTT | CASSQAGGSNQPQHF
TRBJ1-1 | - | TRBV4-3 | TRBD1 | TGCGCCAGCAGCCAAGACGGACAGGGGCCCTTGAACACTGAAGCTTTCTTT | CASSQDGQGPLNTEAFF
TRBJ2-7 | - | TRBV6-5 | TRBD2 | TGTGCCAGCAGCCCGCTAGCGGGGGACGTCTACGAGCAGTACTTC | CASSPLAGDVYEQYF
TRBJ2-3 | - | TRBV5-1 | TRBD2 | TGCGCCAGCAGCCCAGGACTAGCGGGGGGCGGAGATACGCAGTATTTT | CASSPGLAGGGDTQYF
TRBJ1-3 | - | TRBV9 | - | TGTGCCAGCAGCCCGAGACAAGGAAACACCATATATTTT | CASSPRQGNTIYF
TRBJ2-7 | - | TRBV27 | - | TGTGCCAGCGCCAGGTCCTCCTACGAGCAGTACTTC | CASARSSYEQYF
TRBJ1-1 | - | TRBV5-1 | - | TGCGCCAGCAGCTTGGGGGCTACCACGAACACTGAAGCTTTCTTT | CASSLGATTNTEAFF